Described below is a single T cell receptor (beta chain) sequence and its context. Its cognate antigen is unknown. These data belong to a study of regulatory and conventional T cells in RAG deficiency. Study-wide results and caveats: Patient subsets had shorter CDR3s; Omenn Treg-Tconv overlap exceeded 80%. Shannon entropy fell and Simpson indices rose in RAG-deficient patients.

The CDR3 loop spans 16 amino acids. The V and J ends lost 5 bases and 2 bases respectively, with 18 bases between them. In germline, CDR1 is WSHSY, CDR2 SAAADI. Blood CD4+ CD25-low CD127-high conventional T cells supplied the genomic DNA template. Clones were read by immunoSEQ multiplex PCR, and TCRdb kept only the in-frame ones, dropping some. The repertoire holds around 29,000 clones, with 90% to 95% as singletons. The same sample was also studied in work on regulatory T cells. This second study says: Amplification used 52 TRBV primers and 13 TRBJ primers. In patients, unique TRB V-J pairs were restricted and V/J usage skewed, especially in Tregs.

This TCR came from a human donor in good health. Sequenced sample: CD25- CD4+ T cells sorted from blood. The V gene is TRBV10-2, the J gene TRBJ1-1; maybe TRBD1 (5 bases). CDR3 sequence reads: CASSLIWQGLNTEAFF. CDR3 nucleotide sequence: TGCGCCAGCAGTCTCATTTGGCAGGGCCTTAACACTGAAGCTTTCTTT.